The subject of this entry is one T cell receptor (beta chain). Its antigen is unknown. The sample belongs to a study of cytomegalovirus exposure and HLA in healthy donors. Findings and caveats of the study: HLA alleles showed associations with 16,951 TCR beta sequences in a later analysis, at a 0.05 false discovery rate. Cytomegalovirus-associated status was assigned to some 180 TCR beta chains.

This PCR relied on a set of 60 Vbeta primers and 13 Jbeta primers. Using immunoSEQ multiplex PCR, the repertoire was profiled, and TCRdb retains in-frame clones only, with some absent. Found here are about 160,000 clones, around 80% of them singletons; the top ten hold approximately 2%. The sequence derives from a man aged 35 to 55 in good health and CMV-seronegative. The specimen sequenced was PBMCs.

Written as DNA, the CDR3 is TGTGCCAGCAGAGGTACAGGGGGCGAAGGGGGAAACACCATATATTTT. Translating gives CASRGTGGEGGNTIYF. The chain joins TRBV9 to TRBJ1-3; 9 bases align to TRBD1. Germline CDR1 SGDLS, CDR2 YYNGEE. J lost 4 bases, V lost 5 bases, and 10 bases had no gene match. This CDR3 has 16 residues.